This T cell receptor beta chain was sequenced during a study of beta chain features in type 1 diabetes. Turning to the study itself: All samples yielded some 110 million examined sorted cells. General study points: Type 1 diabetes patients showed a moderate but significant shortening of TCRB CDR3s in all four CD4+ subsets. Individuals with type 1 diabetes displayed fewer insertions and more deletions at VDJ junctions.

This clone was found a few times. No antigen is known for it. TCRB transcripts that were expressed got sequenced, as all of the isolated RNA had been reverse transcribed. The table came from immunoSEQ multiplex PCR; TCRdb's copy has only in-frame clones and leaves some out. The sample shows hundreds of thousands of clones, around 10% of them seen only once. The source of this sequence is a woman aged 18-29 years in good health. What was sequenced was naive CD4+ T cells from blood.

In nucleotides, the CDR3 is TGTGCCAGCAACCTGGGGCTAGCGGAGAACAATGAGCAGTTCTTC. It encodes CASNLGLAENNEQFF. The V and J genes are TRBV11-2 and TRBJ2-1; the match to TRBD2 covers 7 bases. Germline assignment: CDR1 SGHAT and CDR2 FQNNGV. Trimming at V came to 7 bases and at J to 5 bases, leaving 11 bases not matched to a gene. The CDR3 spans 15 residues.